What follows describes a single T cell receptor (beta chain). Assay: immunoSEQ multiplex PCR; the TCRdb copy retains only in-frame clones and omits some. The sample has under 100,000 clones, over 70% seen once. This sample is part of a study of blood T cell repertoires in COVID-19. This TCR came from a man older than 75 with active or convalescent COVID-19. Sequencing was performed on peripheral blood.

The DNA for the CDR3 is TGTGCCAGTAGTGTACCTAGAGTAAAAGAGCAGTTCTTC. Translating it yields CASSVPRVKEQFF. The V gene is TRBV19, the J gene TRBJ2-1; unclear D gene. Deletions cut 5 bases from V and 10 bases from J, with 15 bases between. CDR3 size: 13 residues. The germline V gene has CDR1 LNHDA and CDR2 SQIVND (reference sequence).